This T cell receptor beta chain was captured by sequencing in a study of Ad26.COV2.S vaccination and SARS-CoV-2 variants. About the study: Participants got Ad26.COV2.S intramuscularly, once or twice 56 days apart. General observations from the study: Those who received the vaccine showed greater spike-specific TCR breadth than those given placebo. Reportedly, after vaccination the spike-specific CD8+ and CD4+ T cell responses displayed substantial breadth.

Described treatment: 15 to 20 received Ad26.COV2.S at low or high dose, single or two shots; 5 received placebo; per-sample allocation not given. Sampling occurred on day 63 after the first vaccine or placebo injection. This person who donated was an adult of 18-55 years in Boston. With respect to this clone: Its antigen remains unidentified.

The table came from immunoSEQ multiplex PCR; TCRdb's copy has only in-frame clones and leaves some out. The sample includes about 680,000 clones, more than 70% of them seen just once. Germline V gives CDR1 KGHSH, CDR2 LQKENI. The CDR3 totals 15 residues. After removal of 6 bases from V and 6 bases from J, the junction contained 8 bases not matched to a gene. The specimen comprised peripheral blood, sampled in a trial of Ad26.COV2.S vaccine versus placebo. This clonotype was obtained from a person aged 18-60 years who received the Ad26.COV2.S COVID-19 vaccine or a placebo. The chain couples TRBV18 to TRBJ2-4; 10 bases line up with TRBD2. In DNA form, the CDR3 reads TGTGCCAGCTCCCAAGCGGGAGGGCCGGTAAACATTCAGTACTTC. This gives the protein CASSQAGGPVNIQYF.